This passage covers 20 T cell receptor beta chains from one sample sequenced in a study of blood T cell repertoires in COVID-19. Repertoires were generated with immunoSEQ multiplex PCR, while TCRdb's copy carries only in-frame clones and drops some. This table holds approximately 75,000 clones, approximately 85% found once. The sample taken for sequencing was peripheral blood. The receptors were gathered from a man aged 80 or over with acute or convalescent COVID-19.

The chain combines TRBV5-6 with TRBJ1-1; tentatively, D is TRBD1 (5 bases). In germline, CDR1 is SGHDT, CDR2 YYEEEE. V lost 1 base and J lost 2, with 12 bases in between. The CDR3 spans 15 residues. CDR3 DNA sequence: TGTGCCAGCAGCTTGTATGACAGCCCCAACACTGAAGCTTTCTTT. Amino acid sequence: CASSLYDSPNTEAFF.

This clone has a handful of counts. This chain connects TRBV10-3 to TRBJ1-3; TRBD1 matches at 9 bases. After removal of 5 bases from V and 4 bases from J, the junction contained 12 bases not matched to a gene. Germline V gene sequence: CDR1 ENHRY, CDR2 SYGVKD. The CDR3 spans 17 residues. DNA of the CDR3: TGTGCCATCAGTATCATTCGACAGGGGGTATCCGGAAACACCATATATTTT. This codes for CAISIIRQGVSGNTIYF.

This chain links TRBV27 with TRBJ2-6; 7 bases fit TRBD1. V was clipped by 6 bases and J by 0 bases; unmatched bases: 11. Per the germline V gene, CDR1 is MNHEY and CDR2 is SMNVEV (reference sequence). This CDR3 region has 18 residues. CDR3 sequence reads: CASRGARGRSSGANVLTF. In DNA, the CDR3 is TGTGCCAGCAGGGGGGCAAGGGGGCGATCCTCTGGGGCCAACGTCCTGACTTTC. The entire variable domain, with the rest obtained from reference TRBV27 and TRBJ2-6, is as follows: EAQVTQNPRYLITVTGKKLTVTCSQNMNHEYMSWYRQDPGLGLRQIYYSMNVEVTDKGDVPEGYKVSRKEKRNFPLILESPSPNQTSLYFCASRGARGRSSGANVLTFGAGSRLTVL.

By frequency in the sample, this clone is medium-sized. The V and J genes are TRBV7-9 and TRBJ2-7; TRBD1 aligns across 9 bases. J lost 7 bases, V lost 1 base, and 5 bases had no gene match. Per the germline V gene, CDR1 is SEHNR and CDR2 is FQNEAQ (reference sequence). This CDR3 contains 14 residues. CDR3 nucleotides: TGTGCCAGCAGCTTAGTACAGGGGGCAGGTGAGCAGTACTTC. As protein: CASSLVQGAGEQYF.

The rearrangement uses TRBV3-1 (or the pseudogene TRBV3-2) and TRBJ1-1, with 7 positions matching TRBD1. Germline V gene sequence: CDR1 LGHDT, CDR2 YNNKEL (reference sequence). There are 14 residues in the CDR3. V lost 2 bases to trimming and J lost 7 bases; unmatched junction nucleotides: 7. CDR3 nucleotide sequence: TGTGCCAGCAGCCAAAGAACCCCAGGGGGTGAAGCTTTCTTT. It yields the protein CASSQRTPGGEAFF.

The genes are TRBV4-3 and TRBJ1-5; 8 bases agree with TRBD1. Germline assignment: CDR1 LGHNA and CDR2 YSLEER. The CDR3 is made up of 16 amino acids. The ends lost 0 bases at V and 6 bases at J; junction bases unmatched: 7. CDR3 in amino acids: CASSQDLTGGGQPQHF. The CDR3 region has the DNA TGCGCCAGCAGCCAAGATCTCACAGGGGGAGGTCAGCCCCAGCATTTT.

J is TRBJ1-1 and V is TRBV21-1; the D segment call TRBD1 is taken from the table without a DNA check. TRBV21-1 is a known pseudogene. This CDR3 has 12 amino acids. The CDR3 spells CASRPQGTEAFF. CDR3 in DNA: TGTGCCAGCAGGCCTCAGGGCACTGAAGCTTTCTTT.

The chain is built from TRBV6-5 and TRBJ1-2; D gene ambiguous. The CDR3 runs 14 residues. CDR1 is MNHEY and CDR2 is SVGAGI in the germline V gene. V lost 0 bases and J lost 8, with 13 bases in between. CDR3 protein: CASSYSPGLIGYTF. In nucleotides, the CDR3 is TGTGCCAGCAGTTACTCGCCAGGCCTTATCGGCTACACCTTC.

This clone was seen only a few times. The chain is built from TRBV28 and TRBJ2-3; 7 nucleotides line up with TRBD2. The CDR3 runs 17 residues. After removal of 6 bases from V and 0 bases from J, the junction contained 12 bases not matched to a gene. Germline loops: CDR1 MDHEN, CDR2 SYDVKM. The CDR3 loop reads CASSLGATSVSTDTQYF. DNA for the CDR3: TGTGCCAGCAGCCTCGGGGCCACTAGCGTAAGCACAGATACGCAGTATTTT.

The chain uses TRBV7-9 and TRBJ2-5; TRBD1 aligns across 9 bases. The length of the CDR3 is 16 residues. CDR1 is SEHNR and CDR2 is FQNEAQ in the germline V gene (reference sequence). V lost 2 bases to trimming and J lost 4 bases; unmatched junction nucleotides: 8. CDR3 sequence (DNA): TGTGCCAGCAGCTTACGACAGGGGGGTGACACAGAGACCCAGTACTTC. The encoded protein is CASSLRQGGDTETQYF.

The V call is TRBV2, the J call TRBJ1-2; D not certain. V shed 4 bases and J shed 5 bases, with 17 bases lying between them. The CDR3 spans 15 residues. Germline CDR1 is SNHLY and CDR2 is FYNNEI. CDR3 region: CASSVGQTTPYGYTF. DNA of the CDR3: TGTGCCAGCAGTGTTGGTCAGACGACTCCTTATGGCTACACCTTC.

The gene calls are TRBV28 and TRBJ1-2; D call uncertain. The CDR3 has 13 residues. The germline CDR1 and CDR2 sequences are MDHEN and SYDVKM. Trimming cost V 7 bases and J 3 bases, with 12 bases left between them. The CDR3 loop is CASTLPQDYGYTF. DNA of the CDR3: TGTGCCAGCACCCTACCTCAAGACTATGGCTACACCTTC.

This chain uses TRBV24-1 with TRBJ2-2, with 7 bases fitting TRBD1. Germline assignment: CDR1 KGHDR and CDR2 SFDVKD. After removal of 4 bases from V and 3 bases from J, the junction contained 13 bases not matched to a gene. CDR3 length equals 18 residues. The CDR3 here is CATSDPRSWDRHTGELFF. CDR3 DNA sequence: TGTGCCACCAGTGACCCCAGAAGCTGGGACAGACACACCGGGGAGCTGTTTTTT.

CDR3 in amino acids: CASSSTSGSSYNEQFF. The CDR3 DNA follows: TGTGCCAGCTCATCGACTAGCGGGAGCTCCTACAATGAGCAGTTCTTC. The chain links TRBV18 to TRBJ2-1; 12 positions match TRBD2. The CDR3 length is 16 residues. V lost 5 bases to trimming and J lost 0 bases; unmatched junction nucleotides: 2. Germline lookup yields CDR1 KGHSH and CDR2 LQKENI.

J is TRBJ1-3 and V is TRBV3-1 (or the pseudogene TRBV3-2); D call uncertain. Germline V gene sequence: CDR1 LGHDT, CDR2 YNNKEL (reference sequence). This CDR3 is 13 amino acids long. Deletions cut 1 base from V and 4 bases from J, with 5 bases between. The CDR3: CASSQGRGNTIYF. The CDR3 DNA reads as TGTGCCAGCAGCCAAGGTAGAGGAAACACCATATATTTT.

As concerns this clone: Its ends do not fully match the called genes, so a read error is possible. The CDR3 loop reads CASSQGWDTQAFF. In DNA, the CDR3 is TGTGCCAGCAGCCAAGGCTGGGACACTCAAGCTTTCTTT. The chain joins TRBV3-1 (or the pseudogene TRBV3-2) to TRBJ1-1; the D gene is possibly TRBD1 (6 bases). The CDR3 sequence is 13 residues long. Germline lookup yields CDR1 LGHDT and CDR2 YNNKEL (reference sequence).

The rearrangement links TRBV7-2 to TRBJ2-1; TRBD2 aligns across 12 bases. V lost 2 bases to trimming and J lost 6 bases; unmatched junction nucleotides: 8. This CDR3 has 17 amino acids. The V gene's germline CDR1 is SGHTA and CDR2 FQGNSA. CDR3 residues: CASSLWASGGAVNEQFF. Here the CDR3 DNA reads TGTGCCAGCAGCTTATGGGCTAGCGGGGGGGCAGTCAATGAGCAGTTCTTC.

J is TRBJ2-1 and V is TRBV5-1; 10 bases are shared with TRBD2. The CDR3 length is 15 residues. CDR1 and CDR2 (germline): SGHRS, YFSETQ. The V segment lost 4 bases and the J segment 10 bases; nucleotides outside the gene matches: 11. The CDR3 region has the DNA TGCGCCAGCAGCATAGGAGCGGGGGGGCCCGGGGAGCAGTTCTTC. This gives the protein CASSIGAGGPGEQFF.

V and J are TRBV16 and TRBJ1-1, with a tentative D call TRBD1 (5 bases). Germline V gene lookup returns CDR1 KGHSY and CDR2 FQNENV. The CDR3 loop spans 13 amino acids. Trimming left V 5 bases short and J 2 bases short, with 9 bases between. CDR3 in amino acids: CASSETVNTEAFF. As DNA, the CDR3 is TGTGCCAGCAGCGAGACAGTAAACACTGAAGCTTTCTTT. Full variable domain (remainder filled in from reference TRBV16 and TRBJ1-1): GEEVAQTPKHLVRGEGQKAKLYCAPIKGHSYVFWYQQVLKNEFKFLISFQNENVFDETGMPKERFSAKCLPNSPCSLEIQATKLEDSAVYFCASSETVNTEAFFGQGTRLTVV.

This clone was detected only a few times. The CDR3 region is CASSYSISGGDYEQYF. The CDR3 DNA reads as TGTGCCAGCAGTTACTCGATTAGCGGGGGCGATTACGAGCAGTACTTC. The V gene is TRBV6-5, the J gene TRBJ2-7; TRBD2 matches 9 bases. The CDR3 sequence is 16 residues long. V was clipped by 0 bases and J by 4 bases; unmatched bases: 7. CDR1 is MNHEY and CDR2 is SVGAGI in the germline V gene.